Below, 8 T cell receptor beta chains from the same sample are listed, as sequenced in a study of yellow fever vaccine responses in identical twins. TCRdb fed the RT-PCR reads into MiXCR, producing one record per CDR3 protein. The profile shows around 16,000 distinct CDR3 sequences, 80% to 85% of them singletons. The sample was T cells from blood (PBMCs), unsorted or a sorted subset (not recorded which), taken before or after yellow fever vaccination (not recorded which). These receptors were obtained from a woman aged 18 to 35 who received the yellow fever vaccine.

This clonotype was counted a few times. Its ends do not fully match the called genes, so a read error is possible. The chain combines TRBV11-1 with TRBJ2-1; the D gene is possibly TRBD2 (6 bases). Germline V gene lookup returns CDR1 SGHAT and CDR2 FQDESV (reference sequence). This CDR3 is built from 12 residues. The CDR3 DNA reads as TGTGCCAGCAGCGTCACCGGGACTCCTGGGCGCTTC. Translated, it gives CASSVTGTPGRF.

The CDR3 loop reads CSAKRGGGRSYEQYF. DNA of the CDR3: TGCAGTGCAAAAAGGGGGGGGGGTCGCTCCTACGAGCAGTACTTC. The chain carries TRBV20-1 and TRBJ2-7, with D perhaps TRBD2 (7 bases). CDR1 and CDR2 from the germline V gene are DFQATT and SNEGSKA (reference sequence). The CDR3 covers 15 residues. V was cut by 6 bases and J by 0 bases, with 18 bases left in between.

This clonotype was seen a single time. The chain uses TRBV18 and TRBJ2-7; D gene uncertain. Trimming cost V 4 bases and J 7 bases, with 11 bases left between them. Germline loops: CDR1 KGHSH, CDR2 LQKENI. This CDR3 has 12 amino acids. Here the CDR3 reads CASSRPGGEQYF. The CDR3 coding sequence is TGTGCCAGCTCACGGCCCGGTGGGGAGCAGTACTTC.

This clonotype was seen only a few times. The rearrangement links TRBV18 to TRBJ2-7, with D unclear. The CDR3 loop spans 11 amino acids. From germline, CDR1 is KGHSH and CDR2 LQKENI. The ends were cut back, 3 bases at V and 4 bases at J, with 4 bases in the middle. The CDR3 protein is CASSPNYEQYF. CDR3 sequence (DNA): TGTGCCAGCTCACCCAATTACGAGCAGTACTTC.

J is TRBJ2-1 and V is TRBV27; no clear D. V shed 8 bases and J shed 0 bases, with 5 bases lying between them. The CDR3 runs to 12 residues. In germline, CDR1 is MNHEY, CDR2 SMNVEV (reference sequence). The CDR3 spells CASRSSYNEQFF. In DNA, the CDR3 is TGTGCCAGCCGGAGCTCCTACAATGAGCAGTTCTTC.

CDR3 region: CSVEPGNYEQYF. The DNA of the CDR3 is TGCAGCGTTGAGCCAGGGAACTACGAGCAGTACTTC. The V call is TRBV29-1, the J call TRBJ2-7; D is possibly TRBD1 (5 bases). Deletions cut 3 bases from V and 3 bases from J, with 9 bases between. Per the germline V gene, CDR1 is SQVTM and CDR2 is ANQGSEA. The CDR3 totals 12 residues.

This rearrangement joins TRBV3-1 to TRBJ2-3, with unresolved D. Trimming removed 0 bases at V and 3 bases at J, with 4 bases between. CDR1 is LGHDT and CDR2 is YNNKEL in the germline V gene (reference sequence). CDR3 length equals 13 residues. The CDR3 is CASSQDLTDTQYF. DNA of the CDR3: TGTGCCAGCAGCCAAGATCTTACAGATACGCAGTATTTT.

This chain joins TRBV29-1 and TRBJ2-1; 7 bases are shared with TRBD1. CDR1 and CDR2 (germline): SQVTM, ANQGSEA. The V and J ends lost 4 bases and 9 bases, in that order; junction bases with no gene match: 6. The CDR3 runs 12 residues. In DNA form, the CDR3 reads TGCAGCGTTGGGGACAGCTTAAGTGAGCAGTTCTTC. This gives the protein CSVGDSLSEQFF.